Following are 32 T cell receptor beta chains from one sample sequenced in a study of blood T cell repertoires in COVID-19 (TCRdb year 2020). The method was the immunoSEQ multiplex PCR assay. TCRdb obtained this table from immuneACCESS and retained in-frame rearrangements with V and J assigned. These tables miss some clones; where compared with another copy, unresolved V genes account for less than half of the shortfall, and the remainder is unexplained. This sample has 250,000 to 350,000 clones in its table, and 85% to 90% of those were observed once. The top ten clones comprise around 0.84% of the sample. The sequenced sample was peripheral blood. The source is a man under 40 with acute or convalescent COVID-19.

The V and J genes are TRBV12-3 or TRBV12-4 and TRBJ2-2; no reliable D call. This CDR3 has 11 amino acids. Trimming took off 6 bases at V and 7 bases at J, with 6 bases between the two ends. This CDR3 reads CASRSHGELFF. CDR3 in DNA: TGTGCCAGCAGATCCCACGGGGAGCTGTTTTTT.

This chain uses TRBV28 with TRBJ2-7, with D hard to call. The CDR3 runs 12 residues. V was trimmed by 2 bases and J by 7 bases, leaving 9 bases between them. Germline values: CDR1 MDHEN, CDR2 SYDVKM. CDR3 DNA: TGTGCCAGCAGTTTACAGGTTCAGGAGCAGTACTTC. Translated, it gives CASSLQVQEQYF.

CDR3 sequence reads: CASSRTDMNTEAFF. The DNA for the CDR3 is TGCGCCAGCAGTCGGACAGACATGAACACTGAAGCTTTCTTT. The genes are TRBV4-1 and TRBJ1-1, with a weak D call TRBD1 (6 bases). Germline V lookup: CDR1 MGHRA, CDR2 YSYEKL. This CDR3 is 14 amino acids long. V lost 6 bases, J lost 0 bases, and 11 bases lay in between.

Here the CDR3 reads CASSLWGIDTEAFF. The CDR3 DNA reads as TGTGCCAGCAGTTTGTGGGGCATCGACACTGAAGCTTTCTTT. The chain employs TRBV28 and TRBJ1-1; D might be TRBD1 (5 bases). The V gene lost 3 bases and the J gene lost 3 bases, with 11 bases spanning the gap. Germline V CDR1 and CDR2: MDHEN, SYDVKM. CDR3 size: 14 residues.

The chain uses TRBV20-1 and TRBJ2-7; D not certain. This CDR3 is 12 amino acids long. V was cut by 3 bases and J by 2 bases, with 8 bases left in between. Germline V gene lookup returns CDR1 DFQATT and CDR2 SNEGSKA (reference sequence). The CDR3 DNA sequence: TGCAGTGCTAGTCCAGGTACCTACGAGCAGTACTTC. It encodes CSASPGTYEQYF.

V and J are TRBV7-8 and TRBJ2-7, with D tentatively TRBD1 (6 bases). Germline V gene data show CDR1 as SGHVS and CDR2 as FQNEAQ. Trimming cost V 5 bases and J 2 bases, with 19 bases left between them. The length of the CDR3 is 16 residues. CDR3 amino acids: CASSLTDRLNAYEQYF. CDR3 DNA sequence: TGTGCCAGCAGCCTTACTGACAGGTTAAATGCCTACGAGCAGTACTTC. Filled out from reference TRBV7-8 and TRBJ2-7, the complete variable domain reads GAGVSQSPRYKVAKRGQDVALRCDPISGHVSLFWYQQALGQGPEFLTYFQNEAQLDKSGLPSDRFFAERPEGSVSTLKIQRTQQEDSAVYLCASSLTDRLNAYEQYFGPGTRLTVT.

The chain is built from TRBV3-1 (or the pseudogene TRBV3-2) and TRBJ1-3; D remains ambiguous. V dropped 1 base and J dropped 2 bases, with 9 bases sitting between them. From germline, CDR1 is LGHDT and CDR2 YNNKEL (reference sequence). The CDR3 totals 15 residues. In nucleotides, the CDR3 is TGTGCCAGCAGCCAAGCGACAACTCCTGGAAACACCATATATTTT. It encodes CASSQATTPGNTIYF.

The CDR3: CASSFRQGAYEQYF. The CDR3 DNA reads TGCGCCAGCAGCTTCCGACAGGGGGCCTACGAGCAGTACTTC. J is TRBJ2-7 and V is TRBV5-1, with TRBD1 matching 9 bases. CDR1 SGHRS and CDR2 YFSETQ come from the germline V gene. Germline trimming cut 2 bases from V and 2 bases from J; bases unmatched to any gene: 2. The CDR3 consists of 14 residues.

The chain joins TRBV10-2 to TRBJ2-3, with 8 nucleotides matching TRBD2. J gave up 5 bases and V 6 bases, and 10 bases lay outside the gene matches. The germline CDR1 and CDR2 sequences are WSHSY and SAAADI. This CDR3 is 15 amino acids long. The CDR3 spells CASSVGLEGGDTQYF. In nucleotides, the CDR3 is TGCGCCAGCAGCGTGGGACTAGAGGGGGGAGATACGCAGTATTTT.

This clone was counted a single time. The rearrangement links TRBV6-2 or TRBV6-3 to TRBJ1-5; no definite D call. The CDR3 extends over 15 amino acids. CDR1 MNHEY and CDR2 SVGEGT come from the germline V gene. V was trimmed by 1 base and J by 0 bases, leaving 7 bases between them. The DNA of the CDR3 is TGTGCCAGCAGTTACTATGGCGGTAGCAATCAGCCCCAGCATTTT. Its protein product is CASSYYGGSNQPQHF.

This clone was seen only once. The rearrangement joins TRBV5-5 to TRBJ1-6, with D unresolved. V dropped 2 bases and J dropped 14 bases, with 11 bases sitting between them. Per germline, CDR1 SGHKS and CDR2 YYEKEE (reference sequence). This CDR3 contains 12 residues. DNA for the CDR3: TGTGCCAGCAGCTTCGGAACACGGGCCCTCCACTTT. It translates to CASSFGTRALHF.

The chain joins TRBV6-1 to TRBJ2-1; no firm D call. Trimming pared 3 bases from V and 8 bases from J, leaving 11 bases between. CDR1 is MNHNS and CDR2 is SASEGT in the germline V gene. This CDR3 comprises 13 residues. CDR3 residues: CASSDPAVDEQFF. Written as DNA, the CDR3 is TGTGCCAGCAGTGACCCGGCGGTCGATGAGCAGTTCTTC.

The CDR3, as DNA: TGTGCCAGCAGCCCTAGGACAGGGATGGAGACCCAGTACTTC. It translates to CASSPRTGMETQYF. The chain has TRBV11-2 and TRBJ2-5; 8 nucleotides align to TRBD1. V shed 5 bases and J 5 bases; nucleotides not matched to a gene: 7. CDR1 and CDR2 (germline): SGHAT, FQNNGV. This CDR3 contains 14 residues.

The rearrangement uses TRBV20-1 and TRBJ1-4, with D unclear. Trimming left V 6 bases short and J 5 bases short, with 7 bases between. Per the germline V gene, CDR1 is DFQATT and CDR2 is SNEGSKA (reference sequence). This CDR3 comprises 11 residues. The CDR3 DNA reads TGCAGTGCCCATCAGAATGAAAAACTGTTTTTT. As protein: CSAHQNEKLFF.

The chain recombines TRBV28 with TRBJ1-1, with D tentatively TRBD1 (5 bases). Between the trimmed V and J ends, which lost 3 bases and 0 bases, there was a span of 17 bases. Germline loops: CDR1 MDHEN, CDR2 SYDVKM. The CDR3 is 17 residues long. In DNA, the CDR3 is TGTGCCAGCAGTTTTGACAGAACATCTAACATGAACACTGAAGCTTTCTTT. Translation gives CASSFDRTSNMNTEAFF.

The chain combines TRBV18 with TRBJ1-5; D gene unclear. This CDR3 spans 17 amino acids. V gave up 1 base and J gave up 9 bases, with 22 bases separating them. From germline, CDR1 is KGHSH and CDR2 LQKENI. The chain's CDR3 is CASSPQSPAAGGRPQHF. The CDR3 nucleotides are TGTGCCAGCTCACCACAATCCCCAGCCGCGGGCGGAAGGCCCCAGCATTTT.

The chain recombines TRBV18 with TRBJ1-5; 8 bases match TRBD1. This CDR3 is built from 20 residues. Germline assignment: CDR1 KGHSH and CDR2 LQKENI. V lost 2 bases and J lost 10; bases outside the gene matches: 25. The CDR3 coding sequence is TGTGCCAGCTCACCATTTCAAAGTCCGGGACAGGCAGCTTGGGTATCTCCCCAGCATTTT. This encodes CASSPFQSPGQAAWVSPQHF.

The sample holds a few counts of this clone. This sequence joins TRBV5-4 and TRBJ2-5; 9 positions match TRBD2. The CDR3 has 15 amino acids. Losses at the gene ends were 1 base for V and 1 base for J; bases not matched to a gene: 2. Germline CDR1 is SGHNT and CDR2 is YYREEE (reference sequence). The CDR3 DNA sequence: TGTGCCAGCAGCTTGTTAGCGGGGGTCCAAGAGACCCAGTACTTC. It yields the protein CASSLLAGVQETQYF.

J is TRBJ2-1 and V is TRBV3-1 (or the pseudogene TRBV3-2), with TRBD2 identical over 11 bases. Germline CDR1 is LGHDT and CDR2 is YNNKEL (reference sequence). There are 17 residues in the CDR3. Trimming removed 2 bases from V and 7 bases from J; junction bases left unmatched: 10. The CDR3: CASSQNEGLAGTNEQFF. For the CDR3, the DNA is TGTGCCAGCAGCCAAAACGAAGGACTAGCGGGCACTAATGAGCAGTTCTTC.

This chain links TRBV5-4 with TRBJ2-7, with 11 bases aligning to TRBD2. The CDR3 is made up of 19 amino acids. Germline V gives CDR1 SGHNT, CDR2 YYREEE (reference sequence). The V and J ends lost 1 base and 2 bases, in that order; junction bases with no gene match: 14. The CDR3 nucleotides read TGTGCCAGCAGCTTGTGGTCGGCTAGCGGGAGGAGGGGGACCTACGAGCAGTACTTC. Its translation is CASSLWSASGRRGTYEQYF.

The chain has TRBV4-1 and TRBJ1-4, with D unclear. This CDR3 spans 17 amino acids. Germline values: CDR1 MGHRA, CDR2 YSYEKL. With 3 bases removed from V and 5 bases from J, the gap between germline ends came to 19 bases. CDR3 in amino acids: CASSQDSRSRFNEKLFF. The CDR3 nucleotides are TGCGCCAGCAGCCAGGATTCTCGCTCCAGGTTCAATGAAAAACTGTTTTTT.

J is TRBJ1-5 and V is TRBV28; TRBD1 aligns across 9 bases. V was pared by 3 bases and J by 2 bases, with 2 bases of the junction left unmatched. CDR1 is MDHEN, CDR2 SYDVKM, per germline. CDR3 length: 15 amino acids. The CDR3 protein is CASSFRTGGNQPQHF. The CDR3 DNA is TGTGCCAGCAGTTTTAGGACAGGGGGCAATCAGCCCCAGCATTTT.

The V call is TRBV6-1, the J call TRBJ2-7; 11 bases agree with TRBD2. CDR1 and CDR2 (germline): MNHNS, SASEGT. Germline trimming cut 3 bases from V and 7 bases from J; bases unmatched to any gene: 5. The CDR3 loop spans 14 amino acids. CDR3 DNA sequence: TGTGCCAGCAGTGAGCTAGCGGGAGGTGATGAGCAGTACTTC. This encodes CASSELAGGDEQYF.

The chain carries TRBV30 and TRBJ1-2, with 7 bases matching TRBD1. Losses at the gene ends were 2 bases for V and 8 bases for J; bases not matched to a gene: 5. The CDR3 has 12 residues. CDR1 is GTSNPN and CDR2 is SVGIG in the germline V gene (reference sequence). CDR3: CAWSLQGWGYTF. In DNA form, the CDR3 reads TGTGCCTGGAGTTTACAGGGGTGGGGCTACACCTTC.

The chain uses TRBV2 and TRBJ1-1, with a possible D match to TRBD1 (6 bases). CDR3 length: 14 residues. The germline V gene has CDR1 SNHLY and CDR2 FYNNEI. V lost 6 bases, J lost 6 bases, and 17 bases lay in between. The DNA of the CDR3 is TGTGCCAGCAGGAGGACAGAGGCAATACCTGAAGCTTTCTTT. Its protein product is CASRRTEAIPEAFF.

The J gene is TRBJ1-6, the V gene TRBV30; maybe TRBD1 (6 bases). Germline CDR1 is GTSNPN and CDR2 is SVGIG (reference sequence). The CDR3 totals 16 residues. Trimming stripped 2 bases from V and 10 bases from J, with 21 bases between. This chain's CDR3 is CAWSFLPGHLGSPLHF. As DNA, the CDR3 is TGTGCCTGGAGTTTCCTTCCGGGACACCTGGGGTCACCCCTCCACTTT.

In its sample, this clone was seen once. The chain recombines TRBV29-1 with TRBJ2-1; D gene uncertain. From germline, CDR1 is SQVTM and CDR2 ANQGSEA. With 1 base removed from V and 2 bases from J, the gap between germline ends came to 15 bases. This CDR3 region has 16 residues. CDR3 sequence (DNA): TGCAGCGTTGAAGCTCCAGGCCTTTTGCCCTACAATGAGCAGTTCTTC. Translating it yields CSVEAPGLLPYNEQFF.

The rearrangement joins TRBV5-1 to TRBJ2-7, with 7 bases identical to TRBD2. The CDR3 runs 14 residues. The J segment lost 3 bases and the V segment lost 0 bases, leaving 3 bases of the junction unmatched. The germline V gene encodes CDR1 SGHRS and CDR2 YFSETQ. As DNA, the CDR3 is TGCGCCAGCAGCTTGGGCGGGGGAGGCTACGAGCAGTACTTC. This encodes CASSLGGGGYEQYF.

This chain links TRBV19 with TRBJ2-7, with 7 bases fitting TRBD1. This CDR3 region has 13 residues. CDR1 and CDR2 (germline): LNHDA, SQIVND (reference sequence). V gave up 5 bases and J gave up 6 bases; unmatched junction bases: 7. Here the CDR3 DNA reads TGTGCCAGTAGTTCAAACGGACAGGTCGAGCAGTACTTC. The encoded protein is CASSSNGQVEQYF.

CDR3 coding DNA: TGTGCCAGCAGCCAAAGGGGAACTATCGGTATACTGTTTTTT. Translation gives CASSQRGTIGILFF. The J gene is TRBJ1-4, the V gene TRBV3-1 (or the pseudogene TRBV3-2), with D possibly being TRBD1 (5 bases). Germline CDR1 LGHDT, CDR2 YNNKEL (reference sequence). The V gene lost 2 bases and the J gene lost 13 bases, with 17 bases spanning the gap. CDR3 size: 14 residues.

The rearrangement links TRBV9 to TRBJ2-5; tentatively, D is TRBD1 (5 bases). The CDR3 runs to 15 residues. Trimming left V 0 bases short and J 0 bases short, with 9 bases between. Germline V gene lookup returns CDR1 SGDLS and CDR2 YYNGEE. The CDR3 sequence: CASSVGAGNQETQYF. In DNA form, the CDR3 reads TGTGCCAGCAGCGTAGGAGCAGGGAACCAAGAGACCCAGTACTTC.

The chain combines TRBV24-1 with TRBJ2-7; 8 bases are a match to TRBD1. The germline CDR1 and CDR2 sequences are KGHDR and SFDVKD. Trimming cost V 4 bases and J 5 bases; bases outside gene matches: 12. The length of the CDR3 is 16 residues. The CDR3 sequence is CATSETRGTGYHEQYF. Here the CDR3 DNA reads TGTGCCACCAGTGAGACTAGGGGGACAGGTTATCACGAGCAGTACTTC.